One and the same sample provided the 16 T cell receptor beta chains below, sequenced in a study of T cells in Graves' hyperthyroidism and ophthalmopathy. TCR beta CDR3 regions were amplified from RNA transcripts. In the first-round RT-PCR of the TCR CDR3, the HTBI primer set was used. TCRdb reanalysed the multiplex PCR reads using MiXCR and keeps one entry per CDR3 protein. In the table there are over 250,000 distinct CDR3 sequences, under 30% of which are singletons. Source material: blood. Every receptor here comes from a man aged 40-49 years with Graves' hyperthyroidism that later progressed to Graves' ophthalmopathy.

V usage is TRBV28 and J usage is TRBJ1-1, with 8 positions matching TRBD1. The CDR3 runs to 13 residues. Germline V gene data show CDR1 as MDHEN and CDR2 as SYDVKM. Germline trimming cut 10 bases from V and 8 bases from J; bases unmatched to any gene: 12. This CDR3 is CAIEESRGREAFF. The CDR3 DNA sequence: TGTGCCATCGAGGAGTCCAGGGGGCGAGAAGCTTTCTTT.

The genes are TRBV6-1 and TRBJ1-2, with 8 positions matching TRBD1. CDR3 length equals 14 residues. Germline trimming cut 6 bases from V and 3 bases from J; bases unmatched to any gene: 6. The V gene's germline CDR1 is MNHNS and CDR2 SASEGT. CDR3 region: CASRLSTGDYGYTF. In DNA, the CDR3 is TGTGCCAGCAGACTTTCGACAGGGGACTATGGCTACACCTTC.

This clonotype was detected many times. The J gene is TRBJ1-2, the V gene TRBV9; possible D gene TRBD1, 5 bases. The germline V gene has CDR1 SGDLS and CDR2 YYNGEE. CDR3 length: 14 amino acids. V gave up 0 bases and J gave up 8 bases, with 14 bases separating them. As DNA, the CDR3 is TGTGCCAGCAGCGTAGATCCGGGGCGCGACGGCTACACCTTC. Its translation: CASSVDPGRDGYTF.

This clonotype was seen ten or more times. The chain carries TRBV11-2 and TRBJ2-4; the D gene is possibly TRBD2 (6 bases). This CDR3 comprises 16 residues. Trimming left V 1 base short and J 2 bases short, with 12 bases between. The V gene's germline CDR1 is SGHAT and CDR2 FQNNGV. The DNA of the CDR3 is TGTGCCAGCAGCTTAGTCCGGGGGAGGACCAAAAACATTCAGTACTTC. This codes for CASSLVRGRTKNIQYF.

There are many counts of this clonotype. V gene TRBV19 combines with J gene TRBJ1-1; no clear D. The germline gives CDR1 LNHDA, CDR2 SQIVND (reference sequence). CDR3 length equals 15 residues. The ends were cut back, 7 bases at V and 0 bases at J, with 15 bases in the middle. The CDR3 loop is CASTKLVGVNTEAFF. In DNA form, the CDR3 reads TGTGCCAGTACCAAACTCGTTGGTGTGAACACTGAAGCTTTCTTT.

This clonotype was counted many times. This chain connects TRBV20-1 to TRBJ1-2; D unclear. CDR1 DFQATT and CDR2 SNEGSKA come from the germline V gene (reference sequence). This CDR3 comprises 13 residues. The CDR3 spells CSAPRVGRDGYTF. The CDR3 DNA reads as TGCAGCGCCCCCCGGGTAGGGAGGGATGGCTACACCTTC.

This clonotype has a count of ten or more. The rearrangement uses TRBV20-1 and TRBJ1-2; TRBD1 aligns across 12 bases. V dropped 6 bases and J dropped 4; count of bases not matched to a gene: 12. Germline assignment: CDR1 DFQATT and CDR2 SNEGSKA (reference sequence). CDR3 length: 16 residues. CDR3 coding DNA: TGCAGTGCAAGCCCGGGACAGGGGGCAAGGATCTATGGCTACACCTTC. Translation: CSASPGQGARIYGYTF.

This clonotype was counted many times. J is TRBJ1-5 and V is TRBV6-5; tentative D call: TRBD1 (6 bases). This CDR3 has 15 amino acids. CDR1 and CDR2 (germline): MNHEY, SVGAGI. Trimming cost V 7 bases and J 5 bases, with 18 bases left between them. DNA of the CDR3: TGTGCCAGCACGGGGGGCGGGGGCGCCGATCAGCCCCAGCATTTT. Translation: CASTGGGGADQPQHF.

The sample holds a few counts of this clonotype. A much larger clone lies a single base off, so this may be a read error. The chain employs TRBV6-1 and TRBJ2-3; D call uncertain. Germline CDR1 MNHNS, CDR2 SASEGT. V was cut by 10 bases and J by 2 bases, with 10 bases left in between. The CDR3 has 12 amino acids. In nucleotides, the CDR3 is TGTGCCATCAGCAGGAACACAGATACGCAGTATTTT. Amino acids: CAISRNTDTQYF.

This clonotype was found many times. The chain links TRBV11-2 to TRBJ1-2; TRBD1 matches at 8 bases. There are 15 residues in the CDR3. The junction had 8 bases not matched to a gene; V was cut back by 1 base and J by 7 bases. CDR1 and CDR2 (germline): SGHAT, FQNNGV. This CDR3 is CASSLGPDRGGGYTF. The CDR3 bases are TGTGCCAGCAGCTTAGGCCCTGACAGGGGCGGTGGCTACACCTTC.

This clonotype was found many times. This rearrangement joins TRBV14 to TRBJ1-1; D remains unclear. V shed 0 bases and J shed 7 bases, with 9 bases lying between them. The germline V gene encodes CDR1 SGHDN and CDR2 FVKESK. The CDR3 has 13 residues. CDR3 protein: CASSQEMWVEAFF. The CDR3 DNA reads TGTGCCAGCAGCCAAGAAATGTGGGTTGAAGCTTTCTTT. The full variable domain, completed using reference TRBV14 and TRBJ1-1, is EAGVTQFPSHSVIEKGQTVTLRCDPISGHDNLYWYRRVMGKEIKFLLHFVKESKQDESGMPNNRFLAERTGGTYSTLKVQPAELEDSGVYFCASSQEMWVEAFFGQGTRLTVV.

CDR3 sequence (DNA): TGTGCCAGCAGAGTTAGCGGGAGCGGGGTCGAGCAGTACTTC. Amino acid sequence: CASRVSGSGVEQYF. The J gene is TRBJ2-7, the V gene TRBV12-3 or TRBV12-4; 9 nucleotides agree with TRBD2. V shed 6 bases and J 6 bases; nucleotides not matched to a gene: 9. The CDR3 length is 14 residues.

This clonotype was counted ten times or more. Its ends do not fully match the called genes, so a read error is possible. The chain links TRBV11-2 to TRBJ2-7; TRBD2 aligns across 9 bases. The CDR3 consists of 17 residues. Germline-derived CDR1 and CDR2 are SGHAT and FQNNGV. CDR3 in amino acids: CASSLGGWTSANYGQYF. CDR3 sequence (DNA): TGTGCCAGCAGCTTAGGGGGTTGGACTAGCGCCAACTACGGGCAGTACTTC.

The table lists this clonotype with many counts. The chain employs TRBV5-4 and TRBJ2-7; TRBD2 aligns across 9 bases. Germline values: CDR1 SGHNT, CDR2 YYREEE (reference sequence). This CDR3 has 13 amino acids. V lost 2 bases, J lost 6 bases, and 3 bases stayed unmatched. CDR3 bases: TGTGCCAGCAGCTTCGCGGGAGGGCTCGAGCAGTACTTC. It translates to CASSFAGGLEQYF.

The table lists this clonotype with many counts. The chain links TRBV5-1 to TRBJ1-2; D is uncertain. V lost 0 bases, J lost 6 bases, and 12 bases lay in between. The CDR3 is 14 residues long. The germline CDR1 and CDR2 sequences are SGHRS and YFSETQ. The CDR3 bases are TGCGCCAGCAGCTTGGCCGTGTCACTGGATGGCTACACCTTC. This translates into CASSLAVSLDGYTF. Complete variable domain (other parts from reference TRBV5-1 and TRBJ1-2): KAGVTQTPRYLIKTRGQQVTLSCSPISGHRSVSWYQQTPGQGLQFLFEYFSETQRNKGNFPGRFSGRQFSNSRSEMNVSTLELGDSALYLCASSLAVSLDGYTFGSGTRLTVV.

This clonotype was picked up many times. V is TRBV27 and J is TRBJ2-7, with D possibly matching TRBD2 (5 bases). V was shortened by 5 bases and J by 3 bases, with 14 bases between the two germline ends. The CDR3 length is 14 residues. Per germline, CDR1 MNHEY and CDR2 SMNVEV (reference sequence). CDR3 sequence: CASSPTRAYYEQYF. The CDR3 DNA is TGTGCCAGCAGTCCGACGAGGGCCTACTACGAGCAGTACTTC.